Reported below is one T cell receptor (beta chain). As yet, its antigen is unknown. As to time point: blood from clinic visit 5 months post-surgery; TSC patient then seizure free. Measured with immunoSEQ multiplex PCR; TCRdb has only the in-frame clones, and not every one. The sample lists about 340,000 clones, roughly 93% occurring once. These data belong to a study of brain T cells in children with intractable seizures. The CDR3 spans 13 residues. V lost 10 bases to trimming and J lost 13 bases; unmatched junction nucleotides: 14. Overall study results and limits: Pre- and post-surgery blood differed in depth, so pre-surgery absences may be undersampling. HCMV serostatus was not known, and viral specificity came from CDR3 similarity only.

The chain recombines TRBV5-3 with TRBJ2-1; 10 positions agree with TRBD2. TRBV5-3 is given ORF status, its function remaining uncertain. The TCR comes from a boy in the first two years of life with tuberous sclerosis and intractable seizures. The starting material was peripheral blood, obtained less than 6 months after surgery. The CDR3 region is CAAHSLAGDFQFF. CDR3 coding DNA: TGTGCCGCTCACTCGCTAGCGGGGGACTTTCAGTTCTTC.